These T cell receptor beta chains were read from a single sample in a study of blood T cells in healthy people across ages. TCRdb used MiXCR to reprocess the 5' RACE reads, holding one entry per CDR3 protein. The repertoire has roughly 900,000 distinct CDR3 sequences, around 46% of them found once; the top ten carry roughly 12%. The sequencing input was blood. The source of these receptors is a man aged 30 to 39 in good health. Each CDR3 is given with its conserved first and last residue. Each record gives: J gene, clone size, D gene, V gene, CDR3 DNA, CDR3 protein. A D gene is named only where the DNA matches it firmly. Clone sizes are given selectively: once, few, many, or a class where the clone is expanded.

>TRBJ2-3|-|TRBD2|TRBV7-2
TGTGCCAGCAGCTTAGGGGCTAGCGGGGTCGCATCAGATACGCGGTATTTT
CASSLGASGVASDTRYF
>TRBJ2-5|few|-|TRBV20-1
TGCAGTGCTAGCCGAGCGGAACCTCGGACCCAGTACTTC
CSASRAEPRTQYF
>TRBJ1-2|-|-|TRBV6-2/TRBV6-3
TGTGCCAGCAGGTCCGATGCCTATGGCTACACCTTC
CASRSDAYGYTF
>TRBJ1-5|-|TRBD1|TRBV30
TGTGCCTGGAGTATCGGACAGGGCTTCAGAACGCCCCAGCATTTT
CAWSIGQGFRTPQHF
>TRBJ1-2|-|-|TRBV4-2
TGTGCCAGCAGCCAAGGACAAGTCGGACAGTCCTATGGCTACACCTTC
CASSQGQVGQSYGYTF
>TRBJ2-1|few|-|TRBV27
TGTGCCAGCAGTCCCGACGGGGGCCCCTACAATGAGCAGTTCTTC
CASSPDGGPYNEQFF
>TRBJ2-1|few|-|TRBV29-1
TGCAGCGTAGGGCAGGAGCTACTGCTTACCCAGTTCTTC
CSVGQELLLTQFF
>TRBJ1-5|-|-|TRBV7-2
TGTGCCCGCAGCTTAAATGAGGGAAGTCAGCCCCAGCATTTT
CARSLNEGSQPQHF
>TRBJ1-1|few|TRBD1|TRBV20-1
TGCAGTGCTAGGGGACAGGGCGCTGAAGCTTTCTTT
CSARGQGAEAFF
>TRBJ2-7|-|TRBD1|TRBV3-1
TGTGCCAGCAGCAACCGGGACAGGGCCCCCTACGAGCAGTACTTC
CASSNRDRAPYEQYF
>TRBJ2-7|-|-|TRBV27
TGTGCCAGCAGCGTACAAGGTTCCGACGAGCAGTACTTC
CASSVQGSDEQYF
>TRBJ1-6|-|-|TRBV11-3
TGTGCCAGCAGCCCAAAAATGAGGGGCTATAATTCACCCCTCCACTTT
CASSPKMRGYNSPLHF
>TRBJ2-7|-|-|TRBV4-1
TGCGCCAGCAGCCAAGTCGGATCGGGGGAGCAGTACTTC
CASSQVGSGEQYF
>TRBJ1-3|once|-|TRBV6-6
TGTGCCAGCAGTTACGTTCGGTCCTCTGGAAACACCATATATTTT
CASSYVRSSGNTIYF
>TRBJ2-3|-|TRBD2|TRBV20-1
TGCAGTGCCCCTACTAGCGGGGGTAGCACAGATACGCAGTATTTT
CSAPTSGGSTDTQYF
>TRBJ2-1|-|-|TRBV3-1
TGTGCCAGCACCCTAGGGGGGGCCCGACTCACCGAGCAGTTCTTC
CASTLGGARLTEQFF
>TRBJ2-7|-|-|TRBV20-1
TGCAGTGCTAGTCCGTCCGTTCCAACCTACGAGCAGTACTTC
CSASPSVPTYEQYF
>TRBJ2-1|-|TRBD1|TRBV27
TGTGCCAGCAGACAGACAGGGGGCGGTGAGCAGTTCTTC
CASRQTGGGEQFF
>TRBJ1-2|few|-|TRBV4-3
TGCGCCAGCAGCCTTGACCTGACAGTCTTTCGCCATGGCTACACCTTC
CASSLDLTVFRHGYTF
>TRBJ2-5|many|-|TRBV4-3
TGCGCCAGCAGCCAAGATCGCTCATTCGGAGGCGAGACCCAGTACTTC
CASSQDRSFGGETQYF
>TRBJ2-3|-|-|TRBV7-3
TGTGCCAGCAGCCCGAACGGCAATCGGGCAGCAGATACGCAGTATTTT
CASSPNGNRAADTQYF
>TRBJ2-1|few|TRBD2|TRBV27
TGTGCCAGCAGTCGGGGGGATGGCTACAATGAGCAGTTCTTC
CASSRGDGYNEQFF
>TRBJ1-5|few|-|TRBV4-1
TGCGCCAGCAGCCAAGATGGGCCCATAAAGCAGCCCCAGCATTTT
CASSQDGPIKQPQHF
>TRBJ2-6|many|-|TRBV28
TGTGCCAGCGCTCCTGGGGGGATCTCTGGGGCCAACGTCCTGACTTTC
CASAPGGISGANVLTF